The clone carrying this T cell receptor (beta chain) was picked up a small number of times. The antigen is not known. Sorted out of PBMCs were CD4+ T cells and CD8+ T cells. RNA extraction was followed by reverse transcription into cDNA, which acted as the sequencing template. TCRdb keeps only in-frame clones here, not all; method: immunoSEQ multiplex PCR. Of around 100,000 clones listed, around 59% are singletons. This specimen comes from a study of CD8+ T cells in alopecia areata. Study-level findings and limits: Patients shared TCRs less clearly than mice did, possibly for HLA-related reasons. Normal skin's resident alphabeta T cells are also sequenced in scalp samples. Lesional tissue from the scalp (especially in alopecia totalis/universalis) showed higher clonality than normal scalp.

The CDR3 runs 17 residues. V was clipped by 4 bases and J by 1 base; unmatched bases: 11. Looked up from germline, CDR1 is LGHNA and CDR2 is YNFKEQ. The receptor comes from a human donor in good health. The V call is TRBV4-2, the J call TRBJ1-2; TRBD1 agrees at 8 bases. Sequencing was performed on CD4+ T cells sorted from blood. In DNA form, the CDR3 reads TGTGCCAGCAGCCGAGAAGTCCAGGGGGCGGTTAACTATGGCTACACCTTC. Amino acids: CASSREVQGAVNYGYTF.